The rows below give T cell receptor beta chains drawn from one sample of a study of CD8+ T cells in alopecia areata. Using immunoSEQ multiplex PCR, the repertoire was profiled, and TCRdb retains in-frame clones only, with some absent. The data contain about 250,000 clones, 45% to 70% of them singletons. Specimen: CD4+ T cells sorted from blood, collected around week 54, from a patient treated with tofacitinib. The receptors here all came from a human donor with alopecia areata. Each CDR3 is given with its conserved first and last residue.

v_gene,j_gene,CDR3aa
TRBV9,TRBJ2-3,CASSREDTQYF
TRBV29-1,TRBJ2-1,CSVEPRGSFNEQFF
TRBV11-2,TRBJ2-7,CASSLEVYSYEQYF
TRBV30,TRBJ1-2,CAWSDSPSYTF
TRBV5-1,TRBJ2-5,CASSSGTTNQETQYF
TRBV29-1,TRBJ1-1,CSVEDVVRGPTEAFF
TRBV6-6,TRBJ1-2,CASSYDERGYTF
TRBV27,TRBJ1-6,CASSYRGNNSPLHF
TRBV25-1,TRBJ2-5,CASSGMGEETQYF
TRBV30,TRBJ2-5,CAWSSQGRRETQYF
TRBV5-1,TRBJ2-3,CASSLVAGSTDTQYF
TRBV5-1,TRBJ2-5,CASSAGRQRETQYF
TRBV7-3,TRBJ2-5,CASSFLAQETQYF
TRBV12-5,TRBJ2-3,CASAPVGTDTQYF
TRBV15,TRBJ1-2,CATSRDWGADYGYTF
TRBV7-6,TRBJ2-1,CASSLIPGQGLNEQFF
TRBV13,TRBJ2-3,CASSPSGAADTQYF
TRBV29-1,TRBJ2-3,CSVYRDRGLTDTQYF
TRBV2,TRBJ1-2,CASSPGRFGYTF
TRBV29-1,TRBJ1-1,CSVPGTGGTEAFF
TRBV7-2,TRBJ1-1,CASRATWGPEAFF
TRBV7-8,TRBJ2-1,CASSAPRLDGNEQFF